Presented here are 9 T cell receptor beta chains from one specimen sequenced in a study of blood T cell repertoires in COVID-19. Profiling relied on immunoSEQ multiplex PCR, and the TCRdb table lists in-frame clones only, not all of them. The table records around 130,000 clones, about 86% of them present only once. Sequencing was performed on PBMCs or T cells enriched from blood (not recorded which). The receptors were gathered from a man in his forties or fifties with acute COVID-19.

In this sample, this clone turned up a few times. This rearrangement joins TRBV11-3 to TRBJ2-1; TRBD2 agrees at 7 bases. The CDR3 covers 12 residues. Germline loops: CDR1 SGHNT, CDR2 YENEEA. With 3 bases clipped from V and 11 bases from J, the junction kept 4 bases outside the gene matches. CDR3 in DNA: TGTGCCAGCAGCTTGGGAGCGGGAAAGCAGTTCTTC. Amino acids: CASSLGAGKQFF.

The CDR3 protein is CASSSQTGGLGETQYF. CDR3 bases: TGTGCCAGCAGTTCCCAGACAGGGGGCTTAGGGGAGACCCAGTACTTC. J is TRBJ2-5 and V is TRBV6-5; 10 nucleotides line up with TRBD1. Germline V lookup: CDR1 MNHEY, CDR2 SVGAGI. CDR3 length equals 16 residues. V trimming: 4 bases; J trimming: 5 bases; junction bases outside the gene matches: 10.

This clone was seen once. The chain carries TRBV11-2 and TRBJ2-7; possible D gene TRBD1, 5 bases. The CDR3 spans 12 residues. The germline V gene encodes CDR1 SGHAT and CDR2 FQNNGV. Trimming removed 11 bases at V and 7 bases at J, with 18 bases between. CDR3 loop: CASRTGNGEQYF. As DNA, the CDR3 is TGTGCCTCCCGCACAGGTAACGGAGAGCAGTACTTC.

The rearrangement links TRBV6-5 to TRBJ2-5; TRBD1 matches at 7 bases. Germline V CDR1 and CDR2: MNHEY, SVGAGI. V lost 2 bases to trimming and J lost 5 bases; unmatched junction nucleotides: 8. The CDR3 contains 15 residues. The CDR3: CASSYGTGAGETQYF. The CDR3 DNA follows: TGTGCCAGCAGTTACGGTACAGGGGCAGGGGAGACCCAGTACTTC.

The gene calls are TRBV7-9 and TRBJ1-1; D might be TRBD1 (5 bases). Looked up from germline, CDR1 is SEHNR and CDR2 is FQNEAQ (reference sequence). V was clipped by 0 bases and J by 5 bases, with 10 bases between them. The CDR3 sequence is 14 residues long. CDR3 bases: TGTGCCAGCAGCTTAGCGGTCGGGGGGACTGAAGCTTTCTTT. This translates into CASSLAVGGTEAFF.

The gene calls are TRBV25-1 and TRBJ1-3, with D tentatively TRBD1 (5 bases). With 5 bases removed from V and 1 base from J, the gap between germline ends came to 9 bases. Germline V gene sequence: CDR1 MGHDK, CDR2 SYGVNS. The CDR3 has 14 amino acids. CDR3 in DNA: TGTGCCAGCAGTAATCAGGGTTCTGGAAACACCATATATTTT. As protein: CASSNQGSGNTIYF.

In its sample, this clone was seen a few times. V and J are TRBV6-5 and TRBJ1-1; D is perhaps TRBD1 (5 bases). CDR1 is MNHEY and CDR2 is SVGAGI in the germline V gene. The length of the CDR3 is 13 residues. This CDR3 is CASGLRRGTEAFF. The CDR3 nucleotides are TGTGCGTCCGGCCTCCGGAGGGGCACTGAAGCTTTCTTT.

J is TRBJ2-5 and V is TRBV19, with 8 nucleotides matching TRBD1. Germline values: CDR1 LNHDA, CDR2 SQIVND (reference sequence). V was clipped by 5 bases and J by 2 bases; unmatched bases: 7. The CDR3 totals 15 residues. CDR3 amino acids: CASSSGQGLQETQYF. Written as DNA, the CDR3 is TGTGCCAGTAGTTCAGGACAGGGCCTTCAAGAGACCCAGTACTTC.

This clone was found once. The chain is built from TRBV7-9 and TRBJ2-7; possible D gene TRBD1, 6 bases. Germline loops: CDR1 SEHNR, CDR2 FQNEAQ (reference sequence). This CDR3 comprises 14 residues. Trimming took off 4 bases at V and 0 bases at J, with 10 bases between the two ends. CDR3 coding DNA: TGTGCCAGCAGCTCGGACAGAAGCTCCTACGAGCAGTACTTC. This translates into CASSSDRSSYEQYF.